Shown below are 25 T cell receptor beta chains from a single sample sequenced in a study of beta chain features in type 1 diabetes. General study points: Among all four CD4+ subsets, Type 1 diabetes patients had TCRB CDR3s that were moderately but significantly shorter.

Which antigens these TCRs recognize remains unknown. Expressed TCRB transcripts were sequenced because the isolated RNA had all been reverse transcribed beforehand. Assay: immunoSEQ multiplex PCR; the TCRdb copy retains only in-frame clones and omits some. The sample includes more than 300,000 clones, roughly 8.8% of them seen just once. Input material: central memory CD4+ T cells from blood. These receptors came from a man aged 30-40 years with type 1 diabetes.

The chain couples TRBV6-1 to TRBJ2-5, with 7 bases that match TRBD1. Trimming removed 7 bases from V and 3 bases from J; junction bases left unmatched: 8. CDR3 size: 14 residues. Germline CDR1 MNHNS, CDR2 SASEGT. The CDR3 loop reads CASTRGGREETQYF. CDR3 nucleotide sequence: TGTGCCAGCACCCGAGGGGGCAGGGAAGAGACCCAGTACTTC.

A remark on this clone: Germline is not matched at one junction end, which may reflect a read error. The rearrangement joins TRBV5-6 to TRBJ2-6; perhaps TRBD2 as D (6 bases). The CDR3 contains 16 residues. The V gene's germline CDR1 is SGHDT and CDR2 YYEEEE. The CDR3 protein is CASNLGLSSGANVLTF. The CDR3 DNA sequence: TGTGCCAGCAACTTGGGACTGTCCTCTGGGGCCAACGTCCTGACTTTC. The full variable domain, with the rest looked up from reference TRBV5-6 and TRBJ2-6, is DAGVTQSPTHLIKTRGQQVTLRCSPKSGHDTVSWYQQALGQGPQFIFQYYEEEERQRGNFPDRFSGHQFPNYSSELNVNALLLGDSALYLCASNLGLSSGANVLTFGAGSRLTVL.

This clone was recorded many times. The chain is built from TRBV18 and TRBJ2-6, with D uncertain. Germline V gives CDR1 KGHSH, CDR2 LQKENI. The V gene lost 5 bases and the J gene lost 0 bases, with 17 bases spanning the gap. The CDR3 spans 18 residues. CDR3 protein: CASSGVGTTDSGANVLTF. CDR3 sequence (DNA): TGTGCCAGCTCAGGTGTGGGTACCACGGACTCTGGGGCCAACGTCCTGACTTTC.

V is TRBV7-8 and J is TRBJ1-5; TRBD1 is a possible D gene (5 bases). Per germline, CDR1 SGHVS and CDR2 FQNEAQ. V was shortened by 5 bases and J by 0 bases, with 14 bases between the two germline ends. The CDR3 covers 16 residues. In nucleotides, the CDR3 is TGTGCCAGCAGCCCCGCGGCAGGGCCTAGCAATCAGCCCCAGCATTTT. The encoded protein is CASSPAAGPSNQPQHF.

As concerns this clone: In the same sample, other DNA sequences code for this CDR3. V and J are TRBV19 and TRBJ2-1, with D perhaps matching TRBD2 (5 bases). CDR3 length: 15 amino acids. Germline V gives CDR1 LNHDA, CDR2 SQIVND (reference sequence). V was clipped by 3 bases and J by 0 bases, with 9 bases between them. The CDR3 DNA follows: TGTGCCAGTAGTATTCAAGGGAGCTCCTACAATGAGCAGTTCTTC. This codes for CASSIQGSSYNEQFF.

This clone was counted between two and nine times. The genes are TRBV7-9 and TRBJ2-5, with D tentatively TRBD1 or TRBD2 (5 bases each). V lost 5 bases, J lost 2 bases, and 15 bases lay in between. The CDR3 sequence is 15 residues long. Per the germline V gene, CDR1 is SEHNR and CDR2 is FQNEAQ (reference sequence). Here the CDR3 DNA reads TGTGCCAGCAGCGTTGCGAGGGGCTTACAAGAGACCCAGTACTTC. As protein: CASSVARGLQETQYF.

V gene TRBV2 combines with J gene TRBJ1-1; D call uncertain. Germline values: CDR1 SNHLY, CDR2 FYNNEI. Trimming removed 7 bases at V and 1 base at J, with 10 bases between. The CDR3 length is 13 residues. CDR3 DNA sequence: TGTGCCAGCAAATTGGGAGGGAACACTGAAGCTTTCTTT. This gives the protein CASKLGGNTEAFF.

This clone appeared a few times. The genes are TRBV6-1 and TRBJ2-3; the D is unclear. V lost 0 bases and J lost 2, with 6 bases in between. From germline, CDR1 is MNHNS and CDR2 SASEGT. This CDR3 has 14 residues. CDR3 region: CASSEARLTDTQYF. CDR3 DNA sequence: TGTGCCAGCAGTGAAGCGAGACTCACAGATACGCAGTATTTT.

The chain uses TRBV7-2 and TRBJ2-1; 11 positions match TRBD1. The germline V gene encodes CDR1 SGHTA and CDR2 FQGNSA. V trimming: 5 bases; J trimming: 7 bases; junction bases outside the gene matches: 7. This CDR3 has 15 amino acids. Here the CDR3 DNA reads TGTGCCAGCAGCCTAGGACAGGGGGCGCGGAATGAGCAGTTCTTC. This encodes CASSLGQGARNEQFF.

DNA for the CDR3: TGTGCCAGCAGCTTAGTGGTAACGCGGACTGAAGCTTTCTTT. Its translation: CASSLVVTRTEAFF. V is TRBV7-2 and J is TRBJ1-1; D is unclear. There are 14 residues in the CDR3. V was cut by 1 base and J by 5 bases, with 11 bases left in between. Per germline, CDR1 SGHTA and CDR2 FQGNSA.

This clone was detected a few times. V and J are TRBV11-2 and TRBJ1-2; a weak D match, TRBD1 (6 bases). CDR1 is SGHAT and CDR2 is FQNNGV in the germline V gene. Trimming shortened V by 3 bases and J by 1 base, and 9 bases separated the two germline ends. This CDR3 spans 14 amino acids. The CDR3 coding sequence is TGTGCCAGCAGCTTTATGGACAGTAACTATGGCTACACCTTC. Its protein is CASSFMDSNYGYTF.

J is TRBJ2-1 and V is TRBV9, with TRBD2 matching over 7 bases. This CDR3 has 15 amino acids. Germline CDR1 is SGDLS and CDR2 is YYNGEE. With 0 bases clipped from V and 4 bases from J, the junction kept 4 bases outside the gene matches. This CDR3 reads CASSVDPSGYNEQFF. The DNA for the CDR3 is TGTGCCAGCAGCGTAGATCCTAGCGGTTACAATGAGCAGTTCTTC.

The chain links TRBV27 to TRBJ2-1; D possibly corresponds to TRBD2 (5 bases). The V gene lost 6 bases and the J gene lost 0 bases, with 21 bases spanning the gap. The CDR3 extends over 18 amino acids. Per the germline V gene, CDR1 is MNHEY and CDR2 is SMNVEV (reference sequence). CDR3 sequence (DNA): TGTGCCAGCAGACCTATCGCTAGCCGAGCGGCCTCCTACAATGAGCAGTTCTTC. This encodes CASRPIASRAASYNEQFF.

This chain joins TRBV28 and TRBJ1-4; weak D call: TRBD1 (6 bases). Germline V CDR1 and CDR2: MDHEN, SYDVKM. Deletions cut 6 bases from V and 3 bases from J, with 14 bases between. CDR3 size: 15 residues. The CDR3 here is CASRTTGPANEKLFF. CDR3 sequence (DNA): TGTGCCAGCAGGACTACAGGGCCTGCTAATGAAAAACTGTTTTTT. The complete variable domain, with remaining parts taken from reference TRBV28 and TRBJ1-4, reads DVKVTQSSRYLVKRTGEKVFLECVQDMDHENMFWYRQDPGLGLRLIYFSYDVKMKEKGDIPEGYSVSREKKERFSLILESASTNQTSMYLCASRTTGPANEKLFFGSGTQLSVL.

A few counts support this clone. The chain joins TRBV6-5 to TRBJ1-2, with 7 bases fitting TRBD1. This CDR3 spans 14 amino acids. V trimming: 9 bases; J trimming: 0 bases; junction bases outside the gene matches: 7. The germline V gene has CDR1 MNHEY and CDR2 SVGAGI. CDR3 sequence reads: CASKTGAPNYGYTF. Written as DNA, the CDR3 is TGTGCCAGTAAAACAGGGGCTCCTAACTATGGCTACACCTTC.

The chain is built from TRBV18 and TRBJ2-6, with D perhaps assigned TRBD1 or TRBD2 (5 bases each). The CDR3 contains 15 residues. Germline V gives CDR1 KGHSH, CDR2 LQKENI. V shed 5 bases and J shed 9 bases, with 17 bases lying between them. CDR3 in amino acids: CASSTSRDDNNVLTF. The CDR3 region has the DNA TGTGCCAGCTCAACTTCCCGGGACGATAACAACGTCCTGACTTTC.

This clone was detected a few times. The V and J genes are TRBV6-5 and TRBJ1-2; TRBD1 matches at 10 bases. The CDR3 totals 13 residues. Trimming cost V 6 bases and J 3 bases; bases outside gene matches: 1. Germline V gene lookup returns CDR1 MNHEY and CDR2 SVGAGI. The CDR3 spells CASRGTGDYGYTF. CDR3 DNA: TGTGCCAGCAGAGGGACAGGGGACTATGGCTACACCTTC.

CDR3 sequence (DNA): TGTGCCAGCAGGCGGACAGGGGAGATCTCTGGAAACACCATATATTTT. Amino acid sequence: CASRRTGEISGNTIYF. The chain recombines TRBV27 with TRBJ1-3; 9 positions agree with TRBD1. Germline V gene sequence: CDR1 MNHEY, CDR2 SMNVEV (reference sequence). V lost 6 bases, J lost 0 bases, and 6 bases stayed unmatched. CDR3 length: 16 residues.

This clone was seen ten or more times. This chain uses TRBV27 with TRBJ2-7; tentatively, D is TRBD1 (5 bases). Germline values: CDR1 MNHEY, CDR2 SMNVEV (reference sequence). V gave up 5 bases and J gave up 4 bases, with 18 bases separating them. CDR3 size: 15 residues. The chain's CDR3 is CASSTRQLPVYEQYF. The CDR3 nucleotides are TGTGCCAGCAGTACGCGACAGCTTCCAGTGTACGAGCAGTACTTC.

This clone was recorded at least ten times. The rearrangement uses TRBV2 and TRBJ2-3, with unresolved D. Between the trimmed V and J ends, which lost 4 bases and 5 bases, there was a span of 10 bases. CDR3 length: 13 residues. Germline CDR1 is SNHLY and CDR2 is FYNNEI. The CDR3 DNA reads TGTGCCAGCAGTGGGGCCGACGGAGATACGCAGTATTTT. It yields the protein CASSGADGDTQYF. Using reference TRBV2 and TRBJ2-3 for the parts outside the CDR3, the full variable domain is EPEVTQTPSHQVTQMGQEVILRCVPISNHLYFYWYRQILGQKVEFLVSFYNNEISEKSEIFDDQFSVERPDGSNFTLKIRSTKLEDSAMYFCASSGADGDTQYFGPGTRLTVL.

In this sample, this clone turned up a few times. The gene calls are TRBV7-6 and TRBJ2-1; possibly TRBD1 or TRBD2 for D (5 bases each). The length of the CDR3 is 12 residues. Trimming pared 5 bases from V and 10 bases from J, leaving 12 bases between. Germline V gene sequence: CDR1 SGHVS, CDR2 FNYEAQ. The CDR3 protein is CASSERGAEQFF. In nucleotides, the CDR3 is TGTGCCAGCAGCGAGAGGGGTGCGGAGCAGTTCTTC.

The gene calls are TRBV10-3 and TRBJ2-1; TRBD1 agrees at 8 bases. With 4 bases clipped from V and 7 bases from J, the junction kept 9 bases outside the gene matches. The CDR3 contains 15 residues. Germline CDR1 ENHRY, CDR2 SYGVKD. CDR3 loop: CAISGTGGFGNEQFF. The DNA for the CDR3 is TGTGCCATCAGTGGCACAGGGGGTTTTGGGAATGAGCAGTTCTTC.

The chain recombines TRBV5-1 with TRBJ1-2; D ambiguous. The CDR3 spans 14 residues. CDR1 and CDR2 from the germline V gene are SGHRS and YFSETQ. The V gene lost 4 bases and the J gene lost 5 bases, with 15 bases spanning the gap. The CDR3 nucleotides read TGCGCCAGCAGCCAAGCAGAGGCGAGGTATGGCTACACCTTC. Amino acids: CASSQAEARYGYTF.

CDR3 DNA sequence: TGCAGCGTTGGGGGGGCGGCTGGCTACACCTTC. Translating it yields CSVGGAAGYTF. The chain joins TRBV29-1 to TRBJ1-2; tentatively, D is TRBD1 (6 bases). This CDR3 spans 11 amino acids. V shed 4 bases and J shed 7 bases, with 10 bases lying between them. Germline-derived CDR1 and CDR2 are SQVTM and ANQGSEA.

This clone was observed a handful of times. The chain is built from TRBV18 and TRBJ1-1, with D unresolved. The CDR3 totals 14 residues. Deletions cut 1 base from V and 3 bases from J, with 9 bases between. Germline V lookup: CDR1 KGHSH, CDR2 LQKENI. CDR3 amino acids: CASSPHPSDTEAFF. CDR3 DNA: TGTGCCAGCTCACCACACCCGAGTGACACTGAAGCTTTCTTT.